One sample yielded the 28 T cell receptor beta chains listed below, sequenced in a study of OX40 agonist ivuxolimab in advanced cancers. The repertoire was sequenced with immunoSEQ multiplex PCR; TCRdb's copy has only in-frame clones and lacks some. The sample yields tens of thousands of clones, around nine tenths seen once. Sequencing used CD4+ or CD8+ T cells sorted from blood, obtained in a trial of the OX40 agonist ivuxolimab. These receptor sequences come from an adult with an advanced solid tumor such as melanoma, head and neck, liver or kidney cancer.

A note on this clone: The identical CDR3 is also encoded by other nucleotide sequences in the sample. The V call is TRBV18, the J call TRBJ2-5; no clear D. The germline V gene has CDR1 KGHSH and CDR2 LQKENI. Trimming left V 1 base short and J 1 base short, with 7 bases between. This CDR3 contains 14 residues. The CDR3 protein is CASSPRVGQETQYF. The CDR3 coding sequence is TGTGCCAGCTCACCACGGGTCGGCCAAGAGACCCAGTACTTC.

The chain employs TRBV7-3 and TRBJ2-1; possible D gene TRBD2, 6 bases. V lost 2 bases and J 3 bases, leaving 11 bases between the germline ends. Germline CDR1 reads SGHTA; CDR2 reads FQGTGA. This CDR3 has 15 residues. Here the CDR3 DNA reads TGTGCCAGCAGCTTAGCGGGACGACTCTACAATGAGCAGTTCTTC. Amino acids: CASSLAGRLYNEQFF.

This chain joins TRBV5-1 and TRBJ2-1; D gene ambiguous. Trimming shortened V by 3 bases and J by 0 bases, and 19 bases separated the two germline ends. The CDR3 length is 18 residues. Germline assignment: CDR1 SGHRS and CDR2 YFSETQ. CDR3 loop: CASSWLGIGLGSYNEQFF. For the CDR3, the DNA is TGCGCCAGCAGCTGGTTGGGCATCGGGTTAGGCTCCTACAATGAGCAGTTCTTC.

The genes are TRBV19 and TRBJ1-3, with TRBD1 matching over 9 bases. The CDR3 runs to 15 residues. Germline values: CDR1 LNHDA, CDR2 SQIVND (reference sequence). With 5 bases clipped from V and 5 bases from J, the junction kept 7 bases outside the gene matches. The CDR3 DNA follows: TGTGCCAGTAGTTCTCGGACAGGGGCCCGAAACACCATATATTTT. Translating gives CASSSRTGARNTIYF.

The chain uses TRBV27 and TRBJ2-1; 7 nucleotides line up with TRBD1. The V gene's germline CDR1 is MNHEY and CDR2 SMNVEV (reference sequence). The CDR3 consists of 16 residues. The V and J ends lost 5 bases and 0 bases, in that order; junction bases with no gene match: 7. This CDR3 is CASSVLQGSSYNEQFF. CDR3 DNA sequence: TGTGCCAGCAGTGTATTACAGGGGAGCTCCTACAATGAGCAGTTCTTC.

The chain joins TRBV10-3 to TRBJ2-3; 7 bases fit TRBD2. With V trimmed by 3 bases and J by 2 bases, 5 bases remained unmatched. CDR1 is ENHRY and CDR2 is SYGVKD in the germline V gene. This CDR3 spans 15 amino acids. In nucleotides, the CDR3 is TGTGCCATCAGTGATACTAGCGCCTACACAGATACGCAGTATTTT. Encoded protein: CAISDTSAYTDTQYF.

This chain uses TRBV7-8 with TRBJ1-1; D possibly corresponds to TRBD1 (5 bases). This CDR3 comprises 14 residues. The germline V gene has CDR1 SGHVS and CDR2 FQNEAQ. V lost 5 bases and J lost 1, with 11 bases in between. This CDR3 reads CASSRWGENTEAFF. In DNA, the CDR3 is TGTGCCAGCAGCCGTTGGGGCGAGAACACTGAAGCTTTCTTT.

The chain uses TRBV18 and TRBJ2-2; 9 nucleotides match TRBD1. V trimming: 0 bases; J trimming: 5 bases; junction bases outside the gene matches: 4. This CDR3 contains 16 residues. Germline V gene data show CDR1 as KGHSH and CDR2 as LQKENI. The CDR3 coding sequence is TGTGCCAGCTCACCACCGGGACAGGGATTTACCGGGGAGCTGTTTTTT. This gives the protein CASSPPGQGFTGELFF.

This chain uses TRBV2 with TRBJ2-1; 8 nucleotides agree with TRBD1. J lost 3 bases, V lost 3 bases, and 4 bases had no gene match. The CDR3 runs to 15 residues. From germline, CDR1 is SNHLY and CDR2 FYNNEI. The CDR3 region is CASSDRDRNYNEQFF. The CDR3 DNA reads TGTGCCAGCAGTGACCGGGACAGGAACTACAATGAGCAGTTCTTC.

V usage is TRBV29-1 and J usage is TRBJ2-7; 16 bases match TRBD2. CDR3 size: 15 residues. Germline trimming cut 3 bases from V and 3 bases from J; bases unmatched to any gene: 2. Germline assignment: CDR1 SQVTM and CDR2 ANQGSEA. The CDR3 DNA reads as TGCAGCGTTGAGGGACTAGCGGGAGGGGACTACGAGCAGTACTTC. Encoded protein: CSVEGLAGGDYEQYF.

The J gene is TRBJ2-1, the V gene TRBV11-3; 8 nucleotides agree with TRBD1. The germline V gene has CDR1 SGHNT and CDR2 YENEEA. Trimming at V came to 5 bases and at J to 8 bases, leaving 14 bases not matched to a gene. The CDR3 sequence is 16 residues long. The CDR3: CASSHRTGFGGHEQFF. CDR3 coding DNA: TGTGCCAGCAGCCACCGGACAGGGTTTGGGGGGCATGAGCAGTTCTTC.

V is TRBV28 and J is TRBJ2-7; 7 nucleotides line up with TRBD2. This CDR3 contains 15 residues. Germline CDR1 reads MDHEN; CDR2 reads SYDVKM. V was clipped by 1 base and J by 2 bases; unmatched bases: 5. CDR3 loop: CASSLYQAGPYEQYF. The CDR3 bases are TGTGCCAGCAGTTTATATCAAGCGGGACCCTACGAGCAGTACTTC.

The gene calls are TRBV10-1 and TRBJ2-2, with 7 nucleotides matching TRBD2. Germline CDR1 reads WNHNN; CDR2 reads SYGVQD (reference sequence). The CDR3 sequence is 15 residues long. Trimming at V came to 0 bases and at J to 5 bases, leaving 3 bases not matched to a gene. CDR3 in DNA: TGCGCCAGCAGTGAGTCGGGGAGGGAAACCGGGGAGCTGTTTTTT. It specifies CASSESGRETGELFF.

CDR3 nucleotide sequence: TGTGCCAGCAGTTTACCCGGGACACCGCTGTACGAGCAGTACTTC. Translating gives CASSLPGTPLYEQYF. This chain uses TRBV27 with TRBJ2-7; D is perhaps TRBD1 (6 bases). CDR3 length: 15 residues. Germline loops: CDR1 MNHEY, CDR2 SMNVEV (reference sequence). Trimming stripped 2 bases from V and 4 bases from J, with 15 bases between.

The chain has TRBV18 and TRBJ2-2; TRBD1 agrees at 8 bases. J lost 0 bases, V lost 6 bases, and 6 bases had no gene match. The CDR3 is 16 residues long. The germline V gene has CDR1 KGHSH and CDR2 LQKENI. This CDR3 reads CASSVQGGSNTGELFF. The CDR3 nucleotides are TGTGCCAGCTCGGTACAGGGGGGATCGAACACCGGGGAGCTGTTTTTT. Based on the CDR3 plus reference TRBV18 and TRBJ2-2, the full variable domain is NAGVMQNPRHLVRRRGQEARLRCSPMKGHSHVYWYRQLPEEGLKFMVYLQKENIIDESGMPKERFSAEFPKEGPSILRIQQVVRGDSAAYFCASSVQGGSNTGELFFGEGSRLTVL.

The chain has TRBV28 and TRBJ1-3; no clear D gene. V gave up 6 bases and J gave up 2 bases, with 8 bases separating them. Germline values: CDR1 MDHEN, CDR2 SYDVKM. The CDR3 is 13 amino acids. The CDR3 DNA reads TGTGCCAGCAGAATTACGACTGGAAACACCATATATTTT. Its translation: CASRITTGNTIYF. Drawing the rest from reference TRBV28 and TRBJ1-3, the complete variable domain is DVKVTQSSRYLVKRTGEKVFLECVQDMDHENMFWYRQDPGLGLRLIYFSYDVKMKEKGDIPEGYSVSREKKERFSLILESASTNQTSMYLCASRITTGNTIYFGEGSWLTVV.

The V and J genes are TRBV11-2 and TRBJ2-5, with D unresolved. The CDR3 is made up of 15 amino acids. CDR1 and CDR2 from the germline V gene are SGHAT and FQNNGV. V lost 6 bases and J 1 base, leaving 15 bases between the germline ends. CDR3 region: CASSKQWASQETQYF. The CDR3 bases are TGTGCCAGCAGTAAACAGTGGGCCTCCCAAGAGACCCAGTACTTC.

This chain connects TRBV6-4 to TRBJ2-3; D may be TRBD1 (5 bases). V was clipped by 2 bases and J by 0 bases, with 9 bases between them. Germline loops: CDR1 MRHNA, CDR2 SNTAGT. This CDR3 contains 15 residues. The CDR3 nucleotides are TGTGCCAGCAGTGACCAGGCAGGGAGCACAGATACGCAGTATTTT. Translation: CASSDQAGSTDTQYF.

CDR3 DNA sequence: TGTGCCAGCAGCGTAGCCCCCACAGATACGCAGTATTTT. Its protein product is CASSVAPTDTQYF. The V call is TRBV9, the J call TRBJ2-3; no firm D call. The V and J ends lost 0 bases and 2 bases respectively, with 4 bases between them. The CDR3 sequence is 13 residues long. Germline-derived CDR1 and CDR2 are SGDLS and YYNGEE.

The rearrangement joins TRBV5-4 to TRBJ2-2; TRBD2 agrees at 8 bases. Losses at the gene ends were 4 bases for V and 2 bases for J; bases not matched to a gene: 4. The CDR3 length is 15 residues. The germline CDR1 and CDR2 sequences are SGHNT and YYREEE (reference sequence). CDR3 in amino acids: CASSLTSANTGELFF. The CDR3 nucleotides read TGTGCCAGCAGCCTGACTAGCGCAAACACCGGGGAGCTGTTTTTT.

V gene TRBV28 combines with J gene TRBJ2-1; D gene unclear. This CDR3 has 13 amino acids. Trimming took 6 bases from V and 5 from J, leaving 11 bases between them. Per the germline V gene, CDR1 is MDHEN and CDR2 is SYDVKM. The CDR3 DNA reads TGTGCCAGCAGAGGATACCCCCACAATGAGCAGTTCTTC. Protein product: CASRGYPHNEQFF.

The CDR3 spells CASSLGQSSGNTIYF. The DNA of the CDR3 is TGTGCCAGCAGCTTAGGACAGAGCTCTGGAAACACCATATATTTT. The rearrangement joins TRBV7-8 to TRBJ1-3; D perhaps matches TRBD1 (5 bases). Germline lookup yields CDR1 SGHVS and CDR2 FQNEAQ. V was pared by 1 base and J by 0 bases, with 7 bases between. The CDR3 contains 15 residues.

The chain has TRBV4-2 and TRBJ2-1; 9 bases match TRBD2. V was clipped by 5 bases and J by 7 bases; unmatched bases: 12. Germline loops: CDR1 LGHNA, CDR2 YNFKEQ. CDR3 length equals 16 residues. Here the CDR3 reads CASSALLAGLGNEQFF. The CDR3 DNA sequence: TGTGCCAGCAGCGCCCTACTAGCGGGCTTAGGGAATGAGCAGTTCTTC.

The chain links TRBV6-5 to TRBJ1-1, with D unclear. Trimming removed 5 bases from V and 7 bases from J, with 5 bases in between. Germline lookup yields CDR1 MNHEY and CDR2 SVGAGI. CDR3 length equals 10 residues. CDR3 coding DNA: TGTGCCAGCAGTGACGGTGAAGCTTTCTTT. This gives the protein CASSDGEAFF.

The J gene is TRBJ2-7, the V gene TRBV5-1; D remains unclear. Trimming removed 1 base from V and 1 base from J, with 15 bases in between. The germline V gene encodes CDR1 SGHRS and CDR2 YFSETQ. The CDR3 length is 16 residues. CDR3 loop: CASSLLDAGGSYEQYF. CDR3 coding DNA: TGCGCCAGCAGCTTGTTGGACGCAGGTGGATCCTACGAGCAGTACTTC.

This chain connects TRBV5-4 to TRBJ2-1; D gene uncertain. Germline V lookup: CDR1 SGHNT, CDR2 YYREEE (reference sequence). The V gene lost 2 bases and the J gene lost 0 bases, with 9 bases spanning the gap. CDR3 length equals 15 residues. CDR3 nucleotide sequence: TGTGCCAGCAGCTTTGATGGAAGCTCCTACAATGAGCAGTTCTTC. Encoded protein: CASSFDGSSYNEQFF.

The J gene is TRBJ1-2, the V gene TRBV30; 10 nucleotides line up with TRBD1. Germline assignment: CDR1 GTSNPN and CDR2 SVGIG (reference sequence). Trimming at V came to 5 bases and at J to 8 bases, leaving 11 bases not matched to a gene. The CDR3 spans 14 residues. For the CDR3, the DNA is TGTGCCTGGGGTTCCGGGACAGGGGCGGAAGGCTACACCTTC. It codes for CAWGSGTGAEGYTF.

This rearrangement joins TRBV30 to TRBJ2-1; the match to TRBD1 covers 7 bases. J was trimmed by 0 bases and V by 3 bases; bases with no gene match: 5. The germline V gene has CDR1 GTSNPN and CDR2 SVGIG (reference sequence). The CDR3 sequence is 15 residues long. The CDR3 sequence is CAWSGTVLSYNEQFF. As DNA, the CDR3 is TGTGCCTGGAGCGGGACAGTCCTCTCCTACAATGAGCAGTTCTTC.